The 9 T cell receptor beta chains in this list originate from one sample, sequenced in a study of T cell repertoires in cytomegalovirus infection. TCRdb itself ran the reads through MiXCR, one entry per CDR3 protein. This repertoire shows under 150,000 distinct CDR3 sequences, about 10% found once; its top ten account for roughly a tenth. Sample: PBMCs. The source is a human donor in good health (CMV status not recorded). Some clones in this sample may be carry-over from other donors' samples.

This clonotype was picked up many times. This chain uses TRBV5-1 with TRBJ1-1, with a weak D call TRBD1 (6 bases). The CDR3 contains 14 residues. With 7 bases removed from V and 0 bases from J, the gap between germline ends came to 13 bases. Germline V gene sequence: CDR1 SGHRS, CDR2 YFSETQ. In nucleotides, the CDR3 is TGCGCCAGCCAGAGGGGGGGGATGAACACTGAAGCTTTCTTT. Translation gives CASQRGGMNTEAFF.

This clonotype was seen at least ten times. The chain carries TRBV29-1 and TRBJ2-3; D ambiguous. Germline assignment: CDR1 SQVTM and CDR2 ANQGSEA. The CDR3 has 13 residues. Trimming pared 6 bases from V and 6 bases from J, leaving 16 bases between. Here the CDR3 reads CSVASVIYDTQYF. CDR3 in DNA: TGCAGCGTCGCGAGTGTGATTTATGATACGCAGTATTTT.

In this sample, this clonotype turned up many times. The chain recombines TRBV11-1 with TRBJ1-5; TRBD1 might be the D (5 bases). CDR1 and CDR2 from the germline V gene are SGHAT and FQDESV (reference sequence). CDR3 size: 17 residues. V lost 5 bases and J lost 2, with 19 bases in between. The DNA of the CDR3 is TGTGCCAGCAGCCTCACGGGGGGGAACGGAGGCAATCAGCCCCAGCATTTT. It translates to CASSLTGGNGGNQPQHF.

The genes are TRBV6-6 and TRBJ2-3, with D unresolved. Germline CDR1 and CDR2: MNHNY and SVGAGI (reference sequence). This CDR3 is 17 amino acids long. Trimming left V 2 bases short and J 4 bases short, with 19 bases between. The CDR3 is CASSYTAGRRGADTQYF. The CDR3 nucleotides are TGTGCCAGCAGTTACACCGCAGGAAGGCGAGGCGCAGATACGCAGTATTTT.

The chain carries TRBV7-3 and TRBJ1-2; no firm D call. Germline V lookup: CDR1 SGHTA, CDR2 FQGTGA. V was pared by 4 bases and J by 4 bases, with 10 bases between. The CDR3 spans 13 residues. Here the CDR3 reads CASSSSPAYGYTF. The CDR3 coding sequence is TGTGCCAGCAGCTCAAGTCCCGCCTATGGCTACACCTTC.

This clonotype turned up a few times. The chain links TRBV20-1 to TRBJ2-7; a weak D match, TRBD2 (7 bases). The CDR3 spans 14 residues. V lost 8 bases and J 5 bases, leaving 22 bases between the germline ends. Germline CDR1 DFQATT, CDR2 SNEGSKA (reference sequence). CDR3 sequence: CSPRGGGAVDEQYF. The CDR3 DNA sequence: TGCAGTCCCCGAGGAGGGGGGGCCGTCGACGAGCAGTACTTC.

This clonotype was seen many times. The rearrangement links TRBV6-6 to TRBJ1-5, with 9 positions matching TRBD1. V shed 6 bases and J 7 bases; nucleotides not matched to a gene: 4. The CDR3 is 13 residues long. Germline V gives CDR1 MNHNY, CDR2 SVGAGI (reference sequence). The CDR3 reads CASSFTGGQPQHF. The CDR3 DNA follows: TGTGCCAGCAGCTTCACAGGGGGCCAGCCCCAGCATTTT.

This clonotype has at least ten counts. The rearrangement links TRBV7-2 to TRBJ1-6; D remains ambiguous. Germline CDR1 SGHTA, CDR2 FQGNSA. V dropped 1 base and J dropped 0 bases, with 7 bases sitting between them. The CDR3 covers 16 residues. CDR3: CASSLGLSSYNSPLHF. CDR3 sequence (DNA): TGTGCCAGCAGCTTAGGGCTCAGCTCCTATAATTCACCCCTCCACTTT.

This clonotype was observed many times. The rearrangement joins TRBV11-1 to TRBJ2-1; TRBD2 might be the D (7 bases). The CDR3 runs to 15 residues. Germline lookup yields CDR1 SGHAT and CDR2 FQDESV (reference sequence). V was pared by 7 bases and J by 5 bases, with 18 bases between. CDR3 nucleotide sequence: TGTGCCAGCACCCCAAGGGGGACTACCCACAATGAGCAGTTCTTC. It specifies CASTPRGTTHNEQFF. The full variable domain, with the rest looked up from reference TRBV11-1 and TRBJ2-1, is EAEVAQSPRYKITEKSQAVAFWCDPISGHATLYWYRQILGQGPELLVQFQDESVVDDSQLPKDRFSAERLKGVDSTLKIQPAELGDSAMYLCASTPRGTTHNEQFFGPGTRLTVL.